By share of the sample, the clone carrying this TCR beta chain is medium-sized. Its specificity is not known. The sample is drawn from a study of long-term antiretroviral therapy in people with HIV. Background on the study: It was about a decade after the earliest samples that the 2015 immediate-ART recommendation appeared.

Regarding the study as a whole: Drawn between the mid-2000s and the late 2010s, the blood was possibly obtained under older ART regimens. Repertoires in HIV (unlike those of controls) had narrower CDR3 length ranges.

With survey level as its setting, the immunoSEQ assay was v3.0. TCRdb keeps only in-frame clones here, not all; method: immunoSEQ multiplex PCR. This sample yields 20,000 to 25,000 clones, of which around 76% are seen a single time; around 5% belongs to the top ten. Every one of the donors gave at least one pre-ART PBMC sample and at least two post-ART PBMC samples. Trimming removed 3 bases from V and 0 bases from J; junction bases left unmatched: 7. CDR3 length equals 17 residues. Germline V gives CDR1 LGHNA, CDR2 YSLEER. The sequences come from unsorted PBMCs, collected 0.5 years after starting antiretroviral therapy. The chain couples TRBV4-3 to TRBJ1-3; 8 positions match TRBD1. The TCR was taken from a woman aged 40 to 49 with HIV. The CDR3 is CASSQDGQGNSGNTIYF. The CDR3 nucleotides are TGCGCCAGCAGCCAGGATGGACAGGGCAACTCTGGAAACACCATATATTTT.